This TCR beta chain came from a study of beta chain features in type 1 diabetes (dated by TCRdb to the late 2010s). Context from the whole study: Patients and healthy donors did not differ in mean age, gender distribution, total cell number or subset yield. A total of approximately 100,000,000 sorted cells were examined across all samples, and the number of cells per subset was strongly correlated with RNA yield. The study compared TCRB repertoires of sorted circulating CD4+ T cell subsets between recently diagnosed type 1 diabetes patients and matched healthy donors. Whereas all 28 donors provided naive and central memory subsets, regulatory and stem cell-like memory subsets were isolated from just 8 patients and roughly eight healthy donors. What the study reported, not specific to this receptor: Because the HLA sub-analyses included only small numbers of individuals, any influence of HLA type on TCRB rearrangement was left unresolved. PCR might favor shorter templates, but patient and control samples were amplified and corrected together, so any skew would affect both groups equally. Sequencing cDNA rather than genomic DNA could over-represent highly expressing activated cells, although activation and CD3 levels did not differ between groups. A moderate but significant shortening of TCRB CDR3 length was observed in type 1 diabetes patients in all four CD4+ subsets. Naive, central memory and regulatory TCRB repertoires appeared to be more alike among patients than among healthy donors. At VDJ recombination sites, type 1 diabetes patients had fewer insertions and more deleted nucleotides, which implies abnormalities in thymic rearrangement.

From each donor, a single peripheral blood sample of about 116 mL on average was drawn into heparinised tubes. Using a panel that included CD45RO, CCR7, CD25, CD127, CD95 and CD27, naive, central memory, regulatory and stem cell-like memory CD4+ T cells were sorted on a BD FACSAria II. A purity above 95% was achieved for all sorted populations. PBMCs were isolated immediately by Lymphoprep density gradient centrifugation and stained directly without culture. So that batch effects would be minimized, each experiment stained and sorted samples in pairs, pairing one healthy donor with one patient. The entire isolated RNA was reverse transcribed using the High Capacity cDNA Reverse Transcription Kit, and thus expressed TCRB transcripts were sequenced. Deep immunoSEQ sequencing was performed on naive, central memory and regulatory T cell samples, with an average of about 4 million total reads per sample. Sorted cells were lysed in RLT buffer, and RNA was extracted using DNase-treated RNeasy Micro or Mini kits according to cell number. To prevent cross-contamination, every cell subset was processed on its own, while patient and healthy donor samples were processed together. The immunoSEQ multiplex PCR was used to amplify TCRB sequences from cDNA, yielding 87-bp fragments that span the CDR3 region. Sequencing of the amplicons was done on the Illumina HiSeq platform. The authors' pipeline ran thus. PCR bias was computationally corrected using synthetic template baselines, reads within Hamming distance 2 were collapsed, and singletons that could not be merged were discarded. Reads were aligned against IMGT to assign V, D and J genes, CDR3 length and insertions or deletions at six rearrangement sites. Within each subset, clonotype counts were normalized to sorted cell number, and only after that were true diversity and Gini coefficients computed with the tcR R package. The overlap coefficient, calculated on TCRB nucleotide sequences, was used to measure repertoire sharing. This is the immuneACCESS table as TCRdb keeps it, with only in-frame sequences that have V and J called. A part of the clones is gone; compared with another copy, unresolved V genes explain less than half, and the rest is unexplained. That table gives V, J and clone size, and the DNA gave D and trimming. Here the sample has some 220,000 clones; 11% occur a single time. Roughly 1.4% of the sample is held by the ten biggest clonotypes.

The V end loses 4 bases and the J end loses 1 base, and a stretch of 11 bases separates them. The germline V gene (reference sequence) specifies GTSNPN as CDR1 and SVGIG as CDR2. Taken from cysteine to phenylalanine, the CDR3 has 14 residues. Only the CDR3 portion is preserved as DNA: 42 bases, with reading frame beginning at the first base. This clone showed up just a few times. What antigen it recognizes has not been identified. No much larger clonotype is one base removed from it; base qualities were not supplied. Recombination connected TRBV30 to TRBJ2-1; confidence is insufficient to name the D gene. This sequence was found in a man between 18 and 29 years old in good health. The specimen was central memory CD4+ T cells from blood. The CDR3 protein: CAWKGQVSYNEQFF. Here is the DNA: TGTGCCTGGAAGGGCCAGGTTTCCTACAATGAGCAGTTCTTC.